This T cell receptor (beta chain) was identified during a study of PD-L1 blockade in urothelial cancer. Study at large: The year 2014 saw patients start atezolizumab, 1,200 mg intravenously every 3 weeks. General study points: Greater 3-week expansion of tumor-associated blood clones was recorded for durable-benefit patients.

In the case of this clone: Its antigen is not known.

The germline V gene has CDR1 SGHTA and CDR2 FQGNSA. V shed 5 bases and J 9 bases; nucleotides not matched to a gene: 8. The CDR3 spans 13 residues. Time point in this sample: peripheral blood 6 weeks after treatment start. Sequencing used immunoSEQ multiplex PCR; TCRdb keeps in-frame clones, though not all of them. In the table there are 50,000 to 60,000 clones, 85% to 90% of which are singletons. Sample: PBMCs, taken around atezolizumab (anti-PD-L1) treatment. The rearrangement uses TRBV7-2 and TRBJ2-7, with TRBD1 identical over 9 bases. The sequence was collected from a man in his fifties or sixties with urothelial cancer. The CDR3 coding sequence is TGTGCCAGCAGCGAAGCGGGGACAGGGAGGCAGTACTTC. Translation gives CASSEAGTGRQYF.